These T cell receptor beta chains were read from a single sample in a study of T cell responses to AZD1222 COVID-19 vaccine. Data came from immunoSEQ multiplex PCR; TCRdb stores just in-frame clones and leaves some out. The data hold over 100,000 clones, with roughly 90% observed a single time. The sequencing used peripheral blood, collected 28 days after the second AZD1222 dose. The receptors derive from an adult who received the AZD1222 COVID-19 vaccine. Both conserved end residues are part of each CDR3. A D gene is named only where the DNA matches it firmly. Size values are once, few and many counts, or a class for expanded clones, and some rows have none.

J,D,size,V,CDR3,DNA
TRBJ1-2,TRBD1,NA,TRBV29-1,CSVAGTGTTFGYTF,TGCAGCGTTGCAGGGACAGGGACAACTTTTGGCTACACCTTC
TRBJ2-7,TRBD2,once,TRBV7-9,CASSSYSSGGADF,TGTGCCAGCAGCTCCTACTCTAGCGGGGGGGCGGACTTC
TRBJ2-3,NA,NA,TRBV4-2,CASSVHGSGSTDTQYF,TGTGCCAGCAGCGTTCATGGTAGCGGAAGCACAGATACGCAGTATTTT
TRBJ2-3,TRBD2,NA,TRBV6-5,CASTRLAGGADTQYF,TGTGCCAGCACTAGACTAGCGGGCGGGGCAGATACGCAGTATTTT
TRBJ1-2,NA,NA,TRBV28,CASRSGANYGYTF,TGTGCCAGCAGGTCAGGGGCCAACTATGGCTACACCTTC
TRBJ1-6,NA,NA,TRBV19,CASSIREGIGSPLHF,TGTGCCAGTAGTATCCGAGAGGGGATTGGTTCACCCCTCCACTTT
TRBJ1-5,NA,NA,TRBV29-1,CSVVWGNQPQHF,TGCAGCGTTGTTTGGGGTAATCAGCCCCAGCATTTT
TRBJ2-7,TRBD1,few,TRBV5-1,CASSLSPGQGFYEQYF,TGCGCCAGCAGCTTGTCACCGGGACAGGGGTTCTACGAGCAGTACTTC
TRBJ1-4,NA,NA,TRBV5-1,CASSTNPVATNEKLFF,TGCGCCAGCAGCACTAACCCAGTGGCAACTAATGAAAAACTGTTTTTT
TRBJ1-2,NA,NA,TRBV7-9,CASSVGVYGYTF,TGTGCCAGCAGCGTCGGGGTCTATGGCTACACCTTC
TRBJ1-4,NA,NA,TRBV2,CASSERENEKLFF,TGTGCCAGCAGTGAGAGGGAAAATGAAAAACTGTTTTTT
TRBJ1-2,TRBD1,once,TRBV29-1,CSVEDGGTGGFGYTF,TGCAGCGTTGAAGATGGAGGGACAGGGGGCTTTGGCTACACCTTC
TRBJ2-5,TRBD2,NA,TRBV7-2,CASSLRGASGAPQETQYF,TGTGCCAGCAGCTTACGGGGGGCTAGCGGGGCCCCCCAAGAGACCCAGTACTTC
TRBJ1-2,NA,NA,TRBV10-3,CAGSIVVDGGYTF,TGTGCCGGATCAATAGTGGTAGACGGCGGCTACACCTTC
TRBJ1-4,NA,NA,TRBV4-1,CASSRRGQGATNEKLFF,TGCGCCAGCAGCCGGCGCGGGCAGGGAGCAACTAATGAAAAACTGTTTTTT
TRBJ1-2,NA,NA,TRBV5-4,CASSPGVGVNYGYTF,TGTGCCAGCAGCCCCGGGGTCGGGGTGAACTATGGCTACACCTTC
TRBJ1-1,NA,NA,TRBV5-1,CASSLGDRNTEAFF,TGCGCCAGCAGCTTGGGGGACCGCAACACTGAAGCTTTCTTT
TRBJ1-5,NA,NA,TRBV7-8,CASSLLRTTSNQPQHF,TGTGCCAGCAGCTTACTCAGGACGACGAGCAATCAGCCCCAGCATTTT
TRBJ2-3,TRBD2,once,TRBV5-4,CASSSGLAGYTDTQYF,TGTGCCAGCAGCTCGGGACTAGCGGGGTACACAGATACGCAGTATTTT
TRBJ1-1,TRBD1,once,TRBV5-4,CASSLGGETGANTEAFF,TGTGCCAGCAGCTTGGGTGGGGAGACAGGGGCTAACACTGAAGCTTTCTTT
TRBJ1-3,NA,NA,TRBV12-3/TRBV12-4,CASRFIAGNTIYF,TGTGCCAGCAGGTTTATTGCTGGAAACACCATATATTTT
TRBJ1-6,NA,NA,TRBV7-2,CASSLVQRSYNSPLHF,TGTGCCAGCAGCTTAGTCCAGAGGTCCTATAATTCACCCCTCCACTTT
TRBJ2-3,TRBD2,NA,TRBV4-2,CASSQVRGGYTQYF,TGTGCCAGCAGCCAAGTGCGGGGGGGATATACGCAGTATTTT
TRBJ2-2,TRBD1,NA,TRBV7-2,CASSLGQGRTGELFF,TGTGCCAGCAGCTTAGGACAGGGGCGCACCGGGGAGCTGTTTTTT
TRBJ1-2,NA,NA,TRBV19,CATGPDLPATF,TGTGCCACCGGGCCCGACTTACCGGCCACCTTC
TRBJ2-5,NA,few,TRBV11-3,CASSRSRETQYF,TGTGCCAGCAGCCGCTCGAGGGAGACCCAGTACTTC
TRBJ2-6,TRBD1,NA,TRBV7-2,CASSFGTDTDLTF,TGTGCCAGCAGCTTTGGGACAGATACGGACCTGACTTTC
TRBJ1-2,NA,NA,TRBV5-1,CASSPGLGDNGYTF,TGCGCCAGCAGCCCGGGACTGGGGGATAATGGCTACACCTTC
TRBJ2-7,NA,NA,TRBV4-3,CASSQDLGEGREQYF,TGCGCCAGCAGCCAAGATTTGGGGGAAGGAAGGGAGCAGTACTTC
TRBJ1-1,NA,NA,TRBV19,CASRPRAGPLFEAFF,TGTGCCAGTAGACCCCGGGCAGGTCCCCTGTTTGAAGCTTTCTTT
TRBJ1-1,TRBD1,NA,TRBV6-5,CASSYGTGYQDTEAFF,TGTGCCAGCAGTTACGGGACAGGGTATCAGGACACTGAAGCTTTCTTT